Listed here are 14 T cell receptor beta chains from one sample, sequenced in a study of identifying expanded T cells in peripheral blood. Sequenced by immunoSEQ multiplex PCR; TCRdb stores in-frame clones only, minus some. The repertoire has 51,000 or so clones, 65% to 90% of them found once; the top ten carry 14%. Sequencing used blood. These TCRs come from a person aged 18 to 70 in good health.

The chain couples TRBV7-8 to TRBJ2-7; perhaps TRBD1 as D (6 bases). The CDR3 covers 15 residues. Germline-derived CDR1 and CDR2 are SGHVS and FQNEAQ. V dropped 7 bases and J dropped 5 bases, with 21 bases sitting between them. CDR3 in DNA: TGTGCCAGCACGGGCAGGGGCCCCCTGGGGAACGAGCAGTACTTC. Translation: CASTGRGPLGNEQYF. Drawing the rest from reference TRBV7-8 and TRBJ2-7, the complete variable domain is GAGVSQSPRYKVAKRGQDVALRCDPISGHVSLFWYQQALGQGPEFLTYFQNEAQLDKSGLPSDRFFAERPEGSVSTLKIQRTQQEDSAVYLCASTGRGPLGNEQYFGPGTRLTVT.

V gene TRBV2 combines with J gene TRBJ2-7; 10 bases fit TRBD1. V lost 6 bases and J lost 6; bases outside the gene matches: 5. The length of the CDR3 is 13 residues. Germline V lookup: CDR1 SNHLY, CDR2 FYNNEI. The chain's CDR3 is CASRARTGGEQYV. The DNA of the CDR3 is TGTGCCAGCAGGGCGAGGACAGGGGGCGAGCAGTACGTC.

This clone was seen only a few times. The V call is TRBV28, the J call TRBJ2-3; TRBD2 matches at 8 bases. This CDR3 region has 17 residues. Trimming removed 3 bases from V and 5 bases from J; junction bases left unmatched: 13. CDR1 is MDHEN, CDR2 SYDVKM, per germline. The CDR3 loop reads CASSLSGVAGGRDTQYF. In DNA, the CDR3 is TGTGCCAGCAGTTTGAGCGGGGTGGCGGGGGGTCGAGATACGCAGTATTTT.

This rearrangement joins TRBV18 to TRBJ1-4; weak D call: TRBD1 (6 bases). The CDR3 loop spans 16 amino acids. V shed 1 base and J shed 1 base, with 10 bases lying between them. Germline assignment: CDR1 KGHSH and CDR2 LQKENI. The CDR3 bases are TGTGCCAGCTCACCACGCGGAGGGGGAACTAATGAAAAACTGTTTTTT. Protein: CASSPRGGGTNEKLFF.

The V and J genes are TRBV12-5 and TRBJ2-1; 12 bases are shared with TRBD2. The germline V gene has CDR1 LGHNT and CDR2 FRNRAP. The CDR3 runs to 14 residues. The trim removed 8 bases at V and 6 bases at J, leaving 5 bases unmatched. The CDR3 DNA follows: TGTGCTAGTTATGGACTAGCGGGGATCAATGAGCAGTTCTTC. The encoded protein is CASYGLAGINEQFF.

The gene calls are TRBV29-1 and TRBJ2-5; D is unclear. Germline CDR1 is SQVTM and CDR2 is ANQGSEA. There are 12 residues in the CDR3. V dropped 5 bases and J dropped 2 bases, with 9 bases sitting between them. The CDR3 DNA follows: TGCAGCGTTAAGAACTCTCAAGAGACCCAGTACTTC. Its translation: CSVKNSQETQYF.

The chain is built from TRBV6-6 and TRBJ2-7, with D perhaps TRBD1 (5 bases). The germline V gene encodes CDR1 MNHNY and CDR2 SVGAGI (reference sequence). V lost 7 bases and J 2 bases, leaving 18 bases between the germline ends. CDR3 size: 15 residues. The CDR3 loop is CASTQGYDPPYEQYV. The CDR3 DNA sequence: TGTGCCAGCACCCAGGGTTACGACCCGCCCTACGAGCAGTACGTC.

This clone was detected only once. The chain carries TRBV4-1 and TRBJ1-1; D is undetermined. Trimming took off 0 bases at V and 8 bases at J, with 13 bases between the two ends. Germline V gene sequence: CDR1 MGHRA, CDR2 YSYEKL. The CDR3 totals 14 residues. The CDR3 DNA follows: TGCGCCAGCAGCCAAGATAAGATTCCGGGCGAAGCTTTCTTT. Its protein is CASSQDKIPGEAFF.

V usage is TRBV2 and J usage is TRBJ1-2; TRBD1 matches at 7 bases. The CDR3 is 14 residues long. With V trimmed by 7 bases and J by 2 bases, 7 bases remained unmatched. Germline V gene sequence: CDR1 SNHLY, CDR2 FYNNEI. The DNA for the CDR3 is TGTGCCAGCACCTTAGGGGGCGCCAACTATGGCTACACCTTC. Translating it yields CASTLGGANYGYTF.

The J gene is TRBJ1-2, the V gene TRBV6-5, with D perhaps matching TRBD1 (5 bases). The CDR3 spans 12 residues. The V gene lost 11 bases and the J gene lost 7 bases, with 17 bases spanning the gap. CDR1 is MNHEY and CDR2 is SVGAGI in the germline V gene. CDR3: CAFQGNLGGYTF. DNA of the CDR3: TGTGCCTTTCAGGGAAATCTCGGTGGCTACACCTTC.

This clone showed up just once. The chain carries TRBV27 and TRBJ2-1; the match to TRBD2 covers 7 bases. The CDR3 totals 16 residues. Trimming cost V 5 bases and J 1 base; bases outside gene matches: 8. Germline assignment: CDR1 MNHEY and CDR2 SMNVEV (reference sequence). The CDR3 sequence: CASSPQAGTSYNEQFF. CDR3 coding DNA: TGTGCCAGCAGTCCCCAAGCGGGGACGTCCTACAATGAGCAGTTCTTC.

The chain couples TRBV7-9 to TRBJ1-4, with 8 positions matching TRBD1. Germline V gives CDR1 SEHNR, CDR2 FQNEAQ (reference sequence). CDR3 length equals 16 residues. Trimming cost V 3 bases and J 8 bases; bases outside gene matches: 11. CDR3 DNA sequence: TGTGCCAGCAGCTTTTCCCGGACAGGGAAGGGAGAAAAACTGTTTTTT. Translation: CASSFSRTGKGEKLFF. Full variable domain (outside the CDR3, taken from reference TRBV7-9 and TRBJ1-4): DTGVSQNPRHKITKRGQNVTFRCDPISEHNRLYWYRQTLGQGPEFLTYFQNEAQLEKSRLLSDRFSAERPKGSFSTLEIQRTEQGDSAMYLCASSFSRTGKGEKLFFGSGTQLSVL.

This chain joins TRBV5-4 and TRBJ1-5, with D possibly being TRBD1 (5 bases). Germline loops: CDR1 SGHNT, CDR2 YYREEE (reference sequence). The CDR3 covers 15 residues. Trimming left V 1 base short and J 4 bases short, with 12 bases between. The CDR3 sequence is CASSLWAGRNQPQHF. For the CDR3, the DNA is TGTGCCAGCAGCTTGTGGGCAGGGCGGAATCAGCCCCAGCATTTT.

This chain links TRBV7-2 with TRBJ1-2; 11 bases are a match to TRBD1. Looked up from germline, CDR1 is SGHTA and CDR2 is FQGNSA. J gave up 5 bases and V 0 bases, and 5 bases lay outside the gene matches. The CDR3 loop spans 16 amino acids. The CDR3 DNA sequence: TGTGCCAGCAGCTTAGCCGGACAGGGGGCAGGGTATGGCTACACCTTC. It is translated as CASSLAGQGAGYGYTF.